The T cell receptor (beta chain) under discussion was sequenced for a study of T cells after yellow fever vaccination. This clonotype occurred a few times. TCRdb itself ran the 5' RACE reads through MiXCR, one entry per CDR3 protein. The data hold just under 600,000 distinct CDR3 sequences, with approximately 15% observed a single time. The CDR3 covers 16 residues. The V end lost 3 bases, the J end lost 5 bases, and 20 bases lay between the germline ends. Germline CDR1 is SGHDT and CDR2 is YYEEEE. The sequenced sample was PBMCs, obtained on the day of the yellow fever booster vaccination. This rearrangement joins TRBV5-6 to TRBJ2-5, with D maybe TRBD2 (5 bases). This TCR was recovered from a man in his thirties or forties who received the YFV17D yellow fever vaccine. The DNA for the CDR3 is TGTGCCAGCAGCTGGAGGTCAGCGGCCTATGGGGAGACCCAGTACTTC. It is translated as CASSWRSAAYGETQYF.